Below are 5 T cell receptor beta chains sequenced from a single sample in a study of siplizumab effects on memory and regulatory T cells (dated by TCRdb to between 2017 and 2020). The method behind the library was the immunoSEQ multiplex PCR assay. TCRdb re-hosts the immuneACCESS table, in-frame sequences only. Its copies lack some clones; in the studies checked, an unresolved V gene accounts for under half of them, and the cause for the rest is not known. In all, the sample holds 95,000 to 100,000 clones, and around 90% of those were seen once. Around 11% of the sample is held by the ten biggest clonotypes. The sample comprised non-Treg CD4+ T cells sorted from blood. The sample's cell subset or site label, in plain terms: FACS-sorted unstimulated CD4+ non-regulatory T cells. The receptors were gathered from a human donor in good health.

The sample holds a few counts of this clone. This sequence joins TRBV6-5 and TRBJ1-5; D is ambiguous. Germline assignment: CDR1 MNHEY and CDR2 SVGAGI. Trimming took 0 bases from V and 0 from J, leaving 9 bases between them. The CDR3 is 16 residues long. DNA for the CDR3: TGTGCCAGCAGTTACTCCGGGCAGCATAGCAATCAGCCCCAGCATTTT. Translation: CASSYSGQHSNQPQHF.

The count of this clone is one. The chain employs TRBV28 and TRBJ2-7, with a tentative D call TRBD2 (6 bases). The V end was cut by 5 bases, the J end by 2 bases, with 13 bases between. The length of the CDR3 is 14 residues. The germline gives CDR1 MDHEN, CDR2 SYDVKM. Here the CDR3 reads CASSPGTSTYEQYF. CDR3 nucleotides: TGTGCCAGCAGTCCCGGGACTTCCACCTACGAGCAGTACTTC.

The V gene is TRBV12-1, the J gene TRBJ2-2; the table's D call of TRBD2 was not tested on the DNA. TRBV12-1 is a pseudogene. The CDR3 runs 17 residues. DNA for the CDR3: TGTGCCAGCAGCTTCGCGGGACTAGCGGGAGTGGGCGGGGAGCTGTTTTTT. Its translation: CASSFAGLAGVGGELFF.

This chain uses TRBV19 with TRBJ2-3, with 13 bases identical to TRBD2. The CDR3 consists of 16 residues. CDR1 and CDR2 (germline): LNHDA, SQIVND (reference sequence). J gave up 1 base and V 7 bases, and 5 bases lay outside the gene matches. The CDR3 region is CASTGLAGSGTDTQYF. CDR3 DNA: TGTGCCAGTACGGGACTAGCGGGAAGTGGCACAGATACGCAGTATTTT. The full variable domain, its missing parts supplied by reference TRBV19 and TRBJ2-3, is DGGITQSPKYLFRKEGQNVTLSCEQNLNHDAMYWYRQDPGQGLRLIYYSQIVNDFQKGDIAEGYSVSREKKESFPLTVTSAQKNPTAFYLCASTGLAGSGTDTQYFGPGTRLTVL.

The chain employs TRBV19 and TRBJ1-3; TRBD1 might be the D (5 bases). This CDR3 is 14 amino acids long. V dropped 5 bases and J dropped 0 bases, with 8 bases sitting between them. Germline V lookup: CDR1 LNHDA, CDR2 SQIVND (reference sequence). CDR3 DNA: TGTGCCAGTAGTTTAGGGGACTCTGGAAACACCATATATTTT. Translating gives CASSLGDSGNTIYF. Combining the CDR3 with reference TRBV19 and TRBJ1-3 gives the whole variable domain DGGITQSPKYLFRKEGQNVTLSCEQNLNHDAMYWYRQDPGQGLRLIYYSQIVNDFQKGDIAEGYSVSREKKESFPLTVTSAQKNPTAFYLCASSLGDSGNTIYFGEGSWLTVV.